Following are 13 T cell receptor beta chains from one sample sequenced in a study of T cells in Graves' hyperthyroidism and ophthalmopathy. Authors of the study amplified TCR beta CDR3 regions from RNA transcripts. Carried out on the TCR CDR3, a first-round RT-PCR used the HTBI primer set. TCRdb redid the calling of the multiplex PCR reads with MiXCR, one entry per CDR3 protein. The sample includes 500,000 to 600,000 distinct CDR3 sequences, about half of them seen just once. Sequences were obtained from peripheral blood or thyroid tissue (not recorded which). These receptors all come from an adult woman with Graves' disease, either hyperthyroidism or ophthalmopathy (not recorded which).

This clonotype has just a few counts. V is TRBV14 and J is TRBJ2-7; 13 positions match TRBD2. After removal of 1 base from V and 4 bases from J, the junction contained 10 bases not matched to a gene. The CDR3 runs 18 residues. Per the germline V gene, CDR1 is SGHDN and CDR2 is FVKESK. CDR3 nucleotides: TGTGCCAGCAGCCAAGGGGGACTAGCGGGACCCAGTCCTTACGAGCAGTACTTC. Its protein product is CASSQGGLAGPSPYEQYF.

This chain links TRBV20-1 with TRBJ2-7, with D unresolved. V was cut by 8 bases and J by 2 bases, with 22 bases left in between. The CDR3 consists of 15 residues. Germline values: CDR1 DFQATT, CDR2 SNEGSKA (reference sequence). In nucleotides, the CDR3 is TGCAGTCCCACACGGCCAAGGGCAGAAACCTACGAGCAGTACTTC. Translating it yields CSPTRPRAETYEQYF.

The rearrangement links TRBV11-3 to TRBJ2-7; 9 bases fit TRBD1. J lost 6 bases, V lost 5 bases, and 11 bases had no gene match. The CDR3 sequence is 15 residues long. The germline V gene has CDR1 SGHNT and CDR2 YENEEA. The CDR3 DNA is TGTGCCAGCAGCAGCCGGGACAGGGTCCTATCCGAGCAGTACTTC. Protein: CASSSRDRVLSEQYF.

The sample holds many counts of this clonotype. V is TRBV5-1 and J is TRBJ1-1; D gene uncertain. CDR3 length equals 13 residues. Germline V gene lookup returns CDR1 SGHRS and CDR2 YFSETQ. With 4 bases removed from V and 4 bases from J, the gap between germline ends came to 11 bases. CDR3 bases: TGCGCCAGCAGCGGCTCGGAGGCCACTGAAGCTTTCTTT. Amino acids: CASSGSEATEAFF.

This clonotype has ten or more counts. The genes are TRBV10-3 and TRBJ1-2; D uncertain. This CDR3 region has 14 residues. The V end lost 0 bases, the J end lost 2 bases, and 7 bases lay between the germline ends. In germline, CDR1 is ENHRY, CDR2 SYGVKD. The CDR3 region has the DNA TGTGCCATCAGTGAGTCCGAAGGAAACTATGGCTACACCTTC. This codes for CAISESEGNYGYTF.

CDR3 sequence reads: CASSLETQETQYF. CDR3 in DNA: TGCGCCAGCAGCTTGGAGACACAAGAGACCCAGTACTTC. V and J are TRBV5-1 and TRBJ2-5; no clear D gene. The CDR3 is 13 residues long. V was clipped by 0 bases and J by 2 bases, with 5 bases between them. In germline, CDR1 is SGHRS, CDR2 YFSETQ.

The V gene is TRBV7-9, the J gene TRBJ2-5, with D perhaps matching TRBD2 (6 bases). The CDR3 has 15 amino acids. V lost 3 bases and J 1 base, leaving 12 bases between the germline ends. The germline gives CDR1 SEHNR, CDR2 FQNEAQ (reference sequence). The CDR3 nucleotides read TGTGCCAGCAGCTTTGCGGGGACCACCCAAGAGACCCAGTACTTC. This gives the protein CASSFAGTTQETQYF.

The chain combines TRBV2 with TRBJ1-2; 9 positions match TRBD1. Germline trimming cut 5 bases from V and 5 bases from J; bases unmatched to any gene: 9. Germline CDR1 and CDR2: SNHLY and FYNNEI. This CDR3 region has 15 residues. CDR3 in DNA: TGTGCCAGCAGTTGCCCGGGACAGGGAATTTATGGCTACACCTTC. This codes for CASSCPGQGIYGYTF.

This clonotype was recorded at least ten times. The genes are TRBV25-1 and TRBJ1-6; D call uncertain. This CDR3 is 13 amino acids long. Germline loops: CDR1 MGHDK, CDR2 SYGVNS. V lost 4 bases and J 10 bases, leaving 11 bases between the germline ends. CDR3 sequence: CASSARPGSPLHF. The CDR3 DNA follows: TGTGCCAGCAGTGCTCGTCCGGGATCACCCCTCCACTTT.

V and J are TRBV10-3 and TRBJ1-1, with unresolved D. Germline V CDR1 and CDR2: ENHRY, SYGVKD. The V end was cut by 3 bases, the J end by 2 bases, with 7 bases between. The CDR3 runs 13 residues. CDR3 in amino acids: CAISDEANTEAFF. In DNA form, the CDR3 reads TGTGCCATCAGTGACGAGGCTAACACTGAAGCTTTCTTT.

This clonotype was seen at least ten times. The chain employs TRBV4-2 and TRBJ1-2, with D unresolved. The length of the CDR3 is 17 residues. The germline V gene has CDR1 LGHNA and CDR2 YNFKEQ. Between the trimmed V and J ends, which lost 0 bases and 4 bases, there was a span of 18 bases. The CDR3 DNA follows: TGTGCCAGCAGCCAAGAAAGTTTAGGTTACGGACGCTATGGCTACACCTTC. It specifies CASSQESLGYGRYGYTF.

This clonotype was seen ten or more times. The chain carries TRBV7-9 and TRBJ1-1, with 7 bases lining up with TRBD1. V dropped 3 bases and J dropped 3; count of bases not matched to a gene: 7. This CDR3 contains 15 residues. Germline V CDR1 and CDR2: SEHNR, FQNEAQ (reference sequence). CDR3 nucleotides: TGTGCCAGCAGCTTCGAGGACAGGTTTGACACTGAAGCTTTCTTT. As protein: CASSFEDRFDTEAFF.

This clonotype was seen repeatedly, ten times or more. The chain combines TRBV7-2 with TRBJ2-7, with 10 nucleotides matching TRBD1. The V segment lost 4 bases and the J segment 2 bases; nucleotides outside the gene matches: 2. CDR3 length: 14 residues. CDR1 is SGHTA, CDR2 FQGNSA, per germline. This CDR3 reads CASSWTGGAYEQYF. CDR3 nucleotides: TGTGCCAGCAGCTGGACAGGGGGAGCCTACGAGCAGTACTTC. Full variable domain (remainder filled in from reference TRBV7-2 and TRBJ2-7): GAGVSQSPSNKVTEKGKDVELRCDPISGHTALYWYRQSLGQGLEFLIYFQGNSAPDKSGLPSDRFSAERTGGSVSTLTIQRTQQEDSAVYLCASSWTGGAYEQYFGPGTRLTVT.